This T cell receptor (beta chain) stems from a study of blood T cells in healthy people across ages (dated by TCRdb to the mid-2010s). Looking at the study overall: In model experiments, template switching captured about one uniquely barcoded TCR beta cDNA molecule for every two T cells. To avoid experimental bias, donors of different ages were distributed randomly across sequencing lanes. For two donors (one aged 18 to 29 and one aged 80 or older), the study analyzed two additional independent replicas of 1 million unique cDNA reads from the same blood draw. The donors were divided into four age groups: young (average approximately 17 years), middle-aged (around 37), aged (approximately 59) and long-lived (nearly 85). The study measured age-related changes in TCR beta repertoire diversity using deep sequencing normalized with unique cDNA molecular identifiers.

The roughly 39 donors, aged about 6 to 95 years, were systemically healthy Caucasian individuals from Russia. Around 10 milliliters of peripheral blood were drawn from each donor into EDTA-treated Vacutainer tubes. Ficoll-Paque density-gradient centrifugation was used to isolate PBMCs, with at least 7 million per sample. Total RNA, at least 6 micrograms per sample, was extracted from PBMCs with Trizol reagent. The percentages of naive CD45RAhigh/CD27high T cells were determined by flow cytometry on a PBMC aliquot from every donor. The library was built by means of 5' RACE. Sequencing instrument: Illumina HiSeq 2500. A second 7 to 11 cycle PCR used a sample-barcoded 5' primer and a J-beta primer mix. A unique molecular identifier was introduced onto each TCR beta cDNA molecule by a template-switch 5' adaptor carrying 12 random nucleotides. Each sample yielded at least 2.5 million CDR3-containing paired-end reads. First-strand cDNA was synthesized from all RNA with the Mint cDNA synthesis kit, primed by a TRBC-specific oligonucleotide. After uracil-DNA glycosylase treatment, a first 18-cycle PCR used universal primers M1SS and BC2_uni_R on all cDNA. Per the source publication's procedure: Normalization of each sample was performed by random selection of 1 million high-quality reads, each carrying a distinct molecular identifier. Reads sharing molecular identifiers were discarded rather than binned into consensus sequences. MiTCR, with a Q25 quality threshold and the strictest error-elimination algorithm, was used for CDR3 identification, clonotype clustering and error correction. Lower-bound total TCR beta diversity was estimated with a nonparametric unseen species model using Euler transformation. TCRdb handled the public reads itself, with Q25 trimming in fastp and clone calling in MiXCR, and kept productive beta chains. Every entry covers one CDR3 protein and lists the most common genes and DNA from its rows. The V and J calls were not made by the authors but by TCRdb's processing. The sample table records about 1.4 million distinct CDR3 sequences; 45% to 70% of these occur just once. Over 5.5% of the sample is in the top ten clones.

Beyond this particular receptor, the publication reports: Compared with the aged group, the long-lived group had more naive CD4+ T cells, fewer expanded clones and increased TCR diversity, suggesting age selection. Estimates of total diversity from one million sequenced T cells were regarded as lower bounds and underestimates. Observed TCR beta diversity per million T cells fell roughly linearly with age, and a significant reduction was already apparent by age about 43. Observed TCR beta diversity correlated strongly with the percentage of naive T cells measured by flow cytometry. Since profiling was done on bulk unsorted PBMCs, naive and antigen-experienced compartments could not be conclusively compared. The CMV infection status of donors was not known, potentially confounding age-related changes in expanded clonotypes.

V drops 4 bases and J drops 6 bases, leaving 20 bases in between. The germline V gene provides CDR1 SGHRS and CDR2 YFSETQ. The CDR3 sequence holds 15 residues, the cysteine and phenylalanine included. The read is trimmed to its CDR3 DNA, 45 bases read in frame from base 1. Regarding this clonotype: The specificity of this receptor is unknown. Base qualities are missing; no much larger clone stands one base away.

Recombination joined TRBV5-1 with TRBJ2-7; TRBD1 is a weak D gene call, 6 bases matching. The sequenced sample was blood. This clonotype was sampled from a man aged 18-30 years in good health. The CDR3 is CASSRQAGSLGEQYF. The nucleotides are TGCGCCAGCAGCAGACAGGCAGGGTCCCTAGGCGAGCAGTACTTC.